The 9 T cell receptor beta chains presented below share a single source sample, sequenced in a study of T cell responses to AZD1222 COVID-19 vaccine. Assay: immunoSEQ multiplex PCR; the TCRdb copy retains only in-frame clones and omits some. The table has about 70,000 clones, 90% seen once; the top ten hold around 3.2%. The sequencing used peripheral blood, collected 28 days after the second AZD1222 dose. Receptors originate from an adult who received the AZD1222 COVID-19 vaccine.

This rearrangement joins TRBV7-8 to TRBJ1-1; D ambiguous. The CDR3 is 13 residues long. V was trimmed by 5 bases and J by 1 base, leaving 8 bases between them. Germline lookup yields CDR1 SGHVS and CDR2 FQNEAQ. The CDR3 is CASSIVGNTEAFF. In DNA, the CDR3 is TGTGCCAGCAGCATAGTGGGGAACACTGAAGCTTTCTTT.

V usage is TRBV7-9 and J usage is TRBJ2-5; 9 positions agree with TRBD2. Trimming removed 5 bases from V and 5 bases from J; junction bases left unmatched: 12. This CDR3 has 16 amino acids. Germline CDR1 and CDR2: SEHNR and FQNEAQ (reference sequence). CDR3 bases: TGTGCCAGCAGCCGAGCGGGAGGAAGTGGGGGGGAGACCCAGTACTTC. Its protein is CASSRAGGSGGETQYF. Filled out from reference TRBV7-9 and TRBJ2-5, the complete variable domain reads DTGVSQNPRHKITKRGQNVTFRCDPISEHNRLYWYRQTLGQGPEFLTYFQNEAQLEKSRLLSDRFSAERPKGSFSTLEIQRTEQGDSAMYLCASSRAGGSGGETQYFGPGTRLLVL.

The chain carries TRBV6-5 and TRBJ1-4, with TRBD1 identical over 9 bases. The J segment lost 5 bases and the V segment lost 7 bases, leaving 8 bases of the junction unmatched. Germline CDR1 is MNHEY and CDR2 is SVGAGI. The CDR3 covers 15 residues. CDR3 region: CASITNRGQNEKLFF. CDR3 nucleotides: TGTGCCAGCATTACCAACAGGGGGCAGAATGAAAAACTGTTTTTT.

The rearrangement joins TRBV10-2 to TRBJ1-2; TRBD1 is a possible D gene (6 bases). Germline V gene data show CDR1 as WSHSY and CDR2 as SAAADI. This CDR3 has 15 residues. With 3 bases removed from V and 4 bases from J, the gap between germline ends came to 15 bases. The DNA for the CDR3 is TGCGCCAGCAGTGATTGGCAGGGGAATATCTATGGCTACACCTTC. Translation: CASSDWQGNIYGYTF.

This chain links TRBV7-9 with TRBJ1-1; 7 bases fit TRBD1. V was pared by 1 base and J by 6 bases, with 5 bases of the junction left unmatched. Germline CDR1 reads SEHNR; CDR2 reads FQNEAQ (reference sequence). The CDR3 runs 14 residues. CDR3 DNA sequence: TGTGCCAGCAGCTTAGTGGCGGGACAGTCTGAAGCTTTCTTT. Protein sequence: CASSLVAGQSEAFF.

The V call is TRBV7-6, the J call TRBJ2-3; TRBD2 matches at 13 bases. The CDR3 is 21 amino acids. Germline CDR1 and CDR2: SGHVS and FNYEAQ. With V trimmed by 1 base and J by 2 bases, 15 bases remained unmatched. The CDR3 spells CASSLESGVGLAGSYTDTQYF. The CDR3 bases are TGTGCCAGCAGCTTAGAGAGCGGGGTGGGACTAGCGGGATCCTACACAGATACGCAGTATTTT.

This clone has a handful of counts. The chain recombines TRBV5-6 with TRBJ1-2; maybe TRBD1 (5 bases). The CDR3 sequence is 13 residues long. Trimming took off 0 bases at V and 6 bases at J, with 9 bases between the two ends. Germline V CDR1 and CDR2: SGHDT, YYEEEE. CDR3 region: CASSLAWGNGYTF. As DNA, the CDR3 is TGTGCCAGCAGCTTGGCCTGGGGGAATGGCTACACCTTC.

The chain couples TRBV3-1 (or the pseudogene TRBV3-2) to TRBJ2-3; tentatively, D is TRBD2 (6 bases). The CDR3 consists of 15 residues. Germline CDR1 LGHDT, CDR2 YNNKEL (reference sequence). V lost 2 bases, J lost 8 bases, and 17 bases lay in between. The CDR3 here is CASSQLRGTEGTQYF. The DNA for the CDR3 is TGTGCCAGCAGCCAACTCCGGGGGACCGAGGGTACGCAGTATTTT.

The gene calls are TRBV3-1 (or the pseudogene TRBV3-2) and TRBJ1-1; D ambiguous. Per the germline V gene, CDR1 is LGHDT and CDR2 is YNNKEL (reference sequence). The V end lost 4 bases, the J end lost 1 base, and 13 bases lay between the germline ends. The CDR3 contains 15 residues. CDR3 DNA: TGTGCCAGCAGCCCCAGTGGCGTAGGGAACACTGAAGCTTTCTTT. It is translated as CASSPSGVGNTEAFF.